This entry lists 13 T cell receptor beta chains sequenced from one sample in a study of OX40 agonist ivuxolimab in advanced cancers. Generated by immunoSEQ multiplex PCR, the TCRdb table keeps only in-frame clones and is missing some. The table lists around 80,000 clones, about 81% of them singletons. The sequenced sample was CD4+ or CD8+ T cells sorted from blood, obtained in a trial of the OX40 agonist ivuxolimab. The receptors were gathered from an adult with an advanced solid tumor such as melanoma, head and neck, liver or kidney cancer.

The V and J genes are TRBV4-3 and TRBJ2-1; D gene unclear. Looked up from germline, CDR1 is LGHNA and CDR2 is YSLEER. V was clipped by 1 base and J by 4 bases, with 11 bases between them. This CDR3 spans 15 amino acids. CDR3 loop: CASSQGLTFYNEQFF. The CDR3 nucleotides read TGCGCCAGCAGCCAAGGATTAACGTTTTACAATGAGCAGTTCTTC.

The chain is built from TRBV5-4 and TRBJ1-6, with 9 bases identical to TRBD1. Germline V gives CDR1 SGHNT, CDR2 YYREEE (reference sequence). The CDR3 contains 15 residues. The J segment lost 6 bases and the V segment lost 2 bases, leaving 3 bases of the junction unmatched. The CDR3: CASSFPGQGNSPLHF. CDR3 in DNA: TGTGCCAGCAGCTTCCCGGGACAGGGTAATTCACCCCTCCACTTT.

The V and J genes are TRBV2 and TRBJ2-2; TRBD1 aligns across 10 bases. The CDR3 loop spans 17 amino acids. Unmatched junction bases numbered 12, after V lost 5 bases and J lost 6 bases. Germline V CDR1 and CDR2: SNHLY, FYNNEI. CDR3 sequence reads: CASSRQGAGSQAGELFF. Written as DNA, the CDR3 is TGTGCCAGCAGTCGACAGGGGGCAGGATCTCAGGCCGGGGAGCTGTTTTTT. The variable domain in full, completed from reference TRBV2 and TRBJ2-2, reads EPEVTQTPSHQVTQMGQEVILRCVPISNHLYFYWYRQILGQKVEFLVSFYNNEISEKSEIFDDQFSVERPDGSNFTLKIRSTKLEDSAMYFCASSRQGAGSQAGELFFGEGSRLTVL.

The chain joins TRBV7-9 to TRBJ2-7, with 8 positions matching TRBD1. Germline-derived CDR1 and CDR2 are SEHNR and FQNEAQ (reference sequence). The CDR3 has 15 amino acids. J was trimmed by 6 bases and V by 5 bases; bases with no gene match: 12. CDR3 protein: CASSEKTGVSGEQYF. CDR3 nucleotides: TGTGCCAGCAGCGAGAAGACAGGGGTCTCGGGCGAGCAGTACTTC. The complete variable domain, with remaining parts taken from reference TRBV7-9 and TRBJ2-7, reads DTGVSQNPRHKITKRGQNVTFRCDPISEHNRLYWYRQTLGQGPEFLTYFQNEAQLEKSRLLSDRFSAERPKGSFSTLEIQRTEQGDSAMYLCASSEKTGVSGEQYFGPGTRLTVT.

J is TRBJ2-3 and V is TRBV30; D may be TRBD2 (6 bases). The length of the CDR3 is 12 residues. Germline V CDR1 and CDR2: GTSNPN, SVGIG (reference sequence). V lost 8 bases and J 2 bases, leaving 11 bases between the germline ends. CDR3 region: CAHGGATDTQYF. DNA for the CDR3: TGTGCCCATGGAGGGGCCACAGATACGCAGTATTTT.

The chain recombines TRBV7-2 with TRBJ1-5; D call uncertain. V lost 7 bases, J lost 2 bases, and 12 bases lay in between. The CDR3 totals 14 residues. The germline V gene has CDR1 SGHTA and CDR2 FQGNSA. CDR3 in amino acids: CASTVDLGNQPQHF. CDR3 coding DNA: TGTGCCAGCACCGTAGACTTGGGCAATCAGCCCCAGCATTTT. Based on the CDR3 plus reference TRBV7-2 and TRBJ1-5, the full variable domain is GAGVSQSPSNKVTEKGKDVELRCDPISGHTALYWYRQSLGQGLEFLIYFQGNSAPDKSGLPSDRFSAERTGGSVSTLTIQRTQQEDSAVYLCASTVDLGNQPQHFGDGTRLSIL.

This chain connects TRBV19 to TRBJ2-5; 7 bases align to TRBD2. This CDR3 spans 15 amino acids. With V trimmed by 1 base and J by 4 bases, 6 bases remained unmatched. Germline values: CDR1 LNHDA, CDR2 SQIVND (reference sequence). CDR3 DNA: TGTGCCAGTAGTATAGGAAGCGGGGTAGGAGAGACCCAGTACTTC. Amino acid sequence: CASSIGSGVGETQYF.

V gene TRBV7-4 combines with J gene TRBJ1-2; no clear D. The ends were cut back, 5 bases at V and 1 base at J, with 8 bases in the middle. Germline assignment: CDR1 SGHVT and CDR2 SQSDAQ. The CDR3 consists of 13 residues. CDR3 in amino acids: CASSRWSNYGYTF. Here the CDR3 DNA reads TGTGCCAGCAGCAGGTGGAGTAACTATGGCTACACCTTC.

The chain is built from TRBV10-3 and TRBJ1-5; D is ambiguous. Between the trimmed V and J ends, which lost 3 bases and 3 bases, there was a span of 15 bases. The germline CDR1 and CDR2 sequences are ENHRY and SYGVKD. There are 16 residues in the CDR3. The CDR3 loop is CAISESTVKTNQPQHF. CDR3 nucleotides: TGTGCCATCAGTGAATCTACTGTGAAGACCAATCAGCCCCAGCATTTT.

The rearrangement joins TRBV6-6 to TRBJ1-3, with D tentatively TRBD1 (6 bases). Germline CDR1 MNHNY, CDR2 SVGAGI (reference sequence). Deletions cut 8 bases from V and 0 bases from J, with 14 bases between. The CDR3 is made up of 15 amino acids. The CDR3 loop reads CASHVDRNSGNTIYF. CDR3 sequence (DNA): TGTGCCAGCCACGTGGACAGAAACTCTGGAAACACCATATATTTT.

The rearrangement joins TRBV7-9 to TRBJ1-2, with D possibly being TRBD1 (6 bases). CDR3 length: 14 residues. V gave up 2 bases and J gave up 8 bases, with 15 bases separating them. CDR1 SEHNR and CDR2 FQNEAQ come from the germline V gene (reference sequence). In DNA form, the CDR3 reads TGTGCCAGCAGCTTATCGGACAGCCTTAGCGGCTACACCTTC. Translating gives CASSLSDSLSGYTF.

This clone was seen a few times. This chain joins TRBV4-2 and TRBJ1-2; 9 nucleotides agree with TRBD1. Trimming at V came to 0 bases and at J to 1 base, leaving 6 bases not matched to a gene. CDR1 and CDR2 (germline): LGHNA, YNFKEQ. This CDR3 spans 17 amino acids. The CDR3 DNA is TGTGCCAGCAGCCAAGATTTGGGGACAGGGAATAACTATGGCTACACCTTC. Translating gives CASSQDLGTGNNYGYTF.

The chain employs TRBV25-1 and TRBJ2-7; TRBD2 matches at 10 bases. V was clipped by 3 bases and J by 2 bases; unmatched bases: 13. Germline CDR1 and CDR2: MGHDK and SYGVNS. This CDR3 contains 18 residues. CDR3 residues: CASSDPWTSGDLTYEQYF. The CDR3 DNA reads TGTGCCAGCAGTGACCCTTGGACTAGCGGCGACCTAACCTACGAGCAGTACTTC.